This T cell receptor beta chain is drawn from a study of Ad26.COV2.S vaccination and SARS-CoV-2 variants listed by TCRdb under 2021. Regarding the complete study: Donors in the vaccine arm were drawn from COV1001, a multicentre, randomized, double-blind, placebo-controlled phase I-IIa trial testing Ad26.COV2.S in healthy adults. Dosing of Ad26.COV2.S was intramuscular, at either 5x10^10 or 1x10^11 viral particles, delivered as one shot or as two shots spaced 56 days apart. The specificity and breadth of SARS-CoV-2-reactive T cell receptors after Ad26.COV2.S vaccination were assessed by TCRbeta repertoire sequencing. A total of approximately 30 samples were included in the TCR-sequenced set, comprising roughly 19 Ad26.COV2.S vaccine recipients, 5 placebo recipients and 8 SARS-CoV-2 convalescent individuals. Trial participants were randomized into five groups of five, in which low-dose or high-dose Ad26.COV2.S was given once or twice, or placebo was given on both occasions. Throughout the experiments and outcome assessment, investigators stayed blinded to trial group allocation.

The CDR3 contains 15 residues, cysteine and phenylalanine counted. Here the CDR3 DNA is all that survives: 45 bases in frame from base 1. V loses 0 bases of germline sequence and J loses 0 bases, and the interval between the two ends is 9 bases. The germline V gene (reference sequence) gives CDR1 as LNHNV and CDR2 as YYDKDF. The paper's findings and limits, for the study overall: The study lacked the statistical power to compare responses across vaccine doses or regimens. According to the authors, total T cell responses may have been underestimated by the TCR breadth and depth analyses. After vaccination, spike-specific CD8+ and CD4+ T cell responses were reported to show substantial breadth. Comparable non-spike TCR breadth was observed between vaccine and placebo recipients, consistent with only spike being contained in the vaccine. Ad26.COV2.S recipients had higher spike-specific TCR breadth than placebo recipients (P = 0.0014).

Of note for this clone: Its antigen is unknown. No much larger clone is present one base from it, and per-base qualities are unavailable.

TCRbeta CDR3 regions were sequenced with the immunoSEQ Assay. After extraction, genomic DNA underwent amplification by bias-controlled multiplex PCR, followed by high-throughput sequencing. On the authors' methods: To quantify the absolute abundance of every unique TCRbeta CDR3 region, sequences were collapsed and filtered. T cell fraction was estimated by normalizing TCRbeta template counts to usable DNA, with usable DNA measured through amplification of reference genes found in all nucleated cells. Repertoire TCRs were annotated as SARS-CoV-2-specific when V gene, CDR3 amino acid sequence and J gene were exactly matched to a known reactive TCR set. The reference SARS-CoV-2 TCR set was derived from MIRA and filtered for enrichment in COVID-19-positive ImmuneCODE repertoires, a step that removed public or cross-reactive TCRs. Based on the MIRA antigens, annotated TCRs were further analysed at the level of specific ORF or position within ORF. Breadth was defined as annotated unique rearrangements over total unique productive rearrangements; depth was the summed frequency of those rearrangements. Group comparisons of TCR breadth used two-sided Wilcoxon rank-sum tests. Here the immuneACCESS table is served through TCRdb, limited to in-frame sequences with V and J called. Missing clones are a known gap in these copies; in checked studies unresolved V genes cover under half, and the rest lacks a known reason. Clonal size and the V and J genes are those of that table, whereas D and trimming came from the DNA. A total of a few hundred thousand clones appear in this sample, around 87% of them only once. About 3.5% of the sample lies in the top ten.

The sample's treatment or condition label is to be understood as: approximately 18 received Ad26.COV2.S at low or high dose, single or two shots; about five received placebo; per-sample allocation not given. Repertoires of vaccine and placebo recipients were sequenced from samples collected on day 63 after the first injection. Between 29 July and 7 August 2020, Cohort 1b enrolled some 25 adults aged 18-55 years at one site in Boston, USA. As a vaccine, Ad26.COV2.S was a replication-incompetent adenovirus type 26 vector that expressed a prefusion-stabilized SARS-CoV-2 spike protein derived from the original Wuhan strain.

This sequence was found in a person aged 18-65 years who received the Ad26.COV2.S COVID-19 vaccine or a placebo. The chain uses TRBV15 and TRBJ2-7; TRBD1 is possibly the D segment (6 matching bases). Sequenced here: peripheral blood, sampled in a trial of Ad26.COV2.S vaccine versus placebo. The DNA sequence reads TGTGCCACCAGCAGAGATGGGGGCAACTCCTACGAGCAGTACTTC. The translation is CATSRDGGNSYEQYF. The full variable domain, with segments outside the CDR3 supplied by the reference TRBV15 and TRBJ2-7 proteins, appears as DAMVIQNPRYQVTQFGKPVTLSCSQTLNHNVMYWYQQKSSQAPKLLFHYYDKDFNNEADTPDNFQSRRPNTSFCFLDIRSPGLGDTAMYLCATSRDGGNSYEQYFGPGTRLTVT.